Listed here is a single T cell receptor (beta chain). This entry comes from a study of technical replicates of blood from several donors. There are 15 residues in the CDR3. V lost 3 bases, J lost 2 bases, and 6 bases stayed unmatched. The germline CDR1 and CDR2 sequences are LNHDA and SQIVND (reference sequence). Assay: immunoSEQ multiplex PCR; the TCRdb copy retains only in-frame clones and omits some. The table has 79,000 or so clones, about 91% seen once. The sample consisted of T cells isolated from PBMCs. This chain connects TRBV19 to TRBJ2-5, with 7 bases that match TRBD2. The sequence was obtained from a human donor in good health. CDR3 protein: CASSMWAGEQETQYF. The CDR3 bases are TGTGCCAGTAGTATGTGGGCGGGGGAACAAGAGACCCAGTACTTC.